The 19 T cell receptor beta chains below come from one sample, sequenced in a study of T cell clonality in common variable immunodeficiency. Sequenced by immunoSEQ multiplex PCR; TCRdb stores in-frame clones only, minus some. The sample contains approximately 50,000 clones, none of them singletons. Sequences were obtained from peripheral blood mononuclear cells. Source of these receptors: a person aged 18 to 70 in good health.

In its sample, this clone was seen many times. The read terminates 3 residues before the CDR3 end, so the remaining end is supplied by the germline J gene. The chain combines TRBV11-3 with TRBJ1-3; 12 bases align to TRBD1. This CDR3 has 14 residues. Germline CDR1 and CDR2: SGHNT and YENEEA. The CDR3: CASSPGQGASAIYF. The DNA read from the CDR3 is TGTGCCAGCAGCCCGGGACAGGGGGCATCCGCC.

This clone was recorded many times. With the read ending 3 residues before the CDR3 end, the germline J gene is used to fill in that end. V usage is TRBV29-1 and J usage is TRBJ2-1; 7 positions match TRBD1. CDR3 length equals 12 residues. CDR1 is SQVTM and CDR2 is ANQGSEA in the germline V gene. V shed 8 bases, J shed 5 bases, and the junction held 6 bases outside the gene matches. The covered CDR3 bases are TGCAGCTCACAGGGGATCGACAATGAG. It is translated as CSSQGIDNE. The whole CDR3 sequence is CSSQGIDNEQFF.

Many counts were recorded for this clone. The read ends 3 residues shy of where the CDR3 ends; the end is completed using the germline J gene. The chain is built from TRBV5-1 and TRBJ2-5; 7 positions agree with TRBD1. The CDR3 is 15 residues long. V shed 7 bases and J 4 bases; nucleotides not matched to a gene: 13. Germline V gives CDR1 SGHRS, CDR2 YFSETQ. The CDR3 sequence: CASSDEGAGLETQYF. Partial CDR3 DNA: TGCGCCAGCTCCGATGAGGGGGCCGGCTTAGAGACC.

This clone was seen many times. The sequence runs out 3 residues before the end of the CDR3; the remainder is reconstructed from the germline J gene. The chain recombines TRBV7-2 with TRBJ1-2, with TRBD1 identical over 7 bases. Germline V CDR1 and CDR2: SGHTA, FQGNSA. The CDR3 contains 14 residues. V shed 6 bases and J 5 bases; nucleotides not matched to a gene: 9. The CDR3 reads CASRRGGQEYGYTF. The CDR3 DNA, read in part, is TGTGCCAGCAGGAGGGGTGGACAGGAATATGGC.

This clone appeared a few times. The read ends 3 residues early relative to the CDR3; the germline J gene fills the gap. This chain links TRBV11-2 with TRBJ1-4; D is uncertain. Per germline, CDR1 SGHAT and CDR2 FQNNGV. The CDR3 has 12 amino acids. The ends were cut back, 6 bases at V and 8 bases at J, with 10 bases in the middle. The CDR3 bases that were read are TGTGCCAGCAGATCAAGCACCGAAAAA. This encodes CASRSSTEK. The whole CDR3 sequence is CASRSSTEKLFF.

This clone showed up many times. The CDR3 end lies 3 residues beyond the end of the read and is filled in from the germline J gene. The V and J genes are TRBV19 and TRBJ1-6; 7 bases are shared with TRBD1. With 5 bases clipped from V and 4 bases from J, the junction kept 5 bases outside the gene matches. This CDR3 has 15 amino acids. CDR1 is LNHDA and CDR2 is SQIVND in the germline V gene (reference sequence). CDR3 residues: CASSSSGQYNSPLHF. The covered CDR3 bases are TGTGCCAGTAGTTCCTCGGGACAGTATAATTCACCC.

On this clone itself: The CDR3 end lies 3 residues beyond the end of the read and is filled in from the germline J gene. The chain combines TRBV19 with TRBJ1-1; D gene uncertain. CDR1 is LNHDA, CDR2 SQIVND, per germline (reference sequence). The CDR3 runs to 14 residues. The V gene lost 3 bases and the J gene lost 1 base, with 9 bases spanning the gap. The CDR3 loop is CASSIGLSNTEAFF. Partial CDR3 DNA: TGTGCCAGTAGTATCGGTCTCTCGAACACTGAA.

This clone showed up many times. The CDR3 end falls 3 residues outside the read, so it is completed with the germline J gene. The chain uses TRBV19 and TRBJ2-2, with TRBD1 matching 9 bases. The CDR3 extends over 15 amino acids. CDR1 and CDR2 from the germline V gene are LNHDA and SQIVND (reference sequence). Losses at the gene ends were 3 bases for V and 6 bases for J; bases not matched to a gene: 5. CDR3 protein: CASSIRDRESGELFF. The sequenced CDR3 bases are TGTGCCAGTAGTATCAGGGACAGGGAGTCCGGGGAG.

The sample holds a few counts of this clone. The DNA ends 3 residues before the CDR3 does, and the rest of the CDR3 is filled in from the germline J gene. This chain connects TRBV7-9 to TRBJ2-1, with D perhaps TRBD1 (5 bases). The V gene's germline CDR1 is SEHNR and CDR2 FQNEAQ (reference sequence). The V gene lost 2 bases and the J gene lost 1 base, with 9 bases spanning the gap. CDR3 size: 15 residues. CDR3 sequence: CASSLLQGSYNEQFF. Partial CDR3 DNA: TGTGCCAGCAGCTTACTCCAGGGATCCTACAATGAG.

This clone was observed a few times. The CDR3 end falls 3 residues outside the read, so it is completed with the germline J gene. Other DNA sequences within the sample encode an identical CDR3. The chain combines TRBV7-9 with TRBJ1-4; TRBD1 is a possible D gene (5 bases). CDR1 is SEHNR, CDR2 FQNEAQ, per germline (reference sequence). Trimming cost V 4 bases and J 8 bases, with 14 bases left between them. The CDR3 has 14 residues. The covered CDR3 bases are TGTGCCAGCAGCTACGGACAAGGAGGGGAAAAA. Protein sequence: CASSYGQGGEK. The entire CDR3 reads CASSYGQGGEKLFF.

This clone was observed at least ten times. The sequenced CDR3 bases are TGTGCCAGCAGCCCCCTCGGGACAAATTCCTACGAG. The encoded protein is CASSPLGTNSYE. The CDR3 in its entirety is CASSPLGTNSYEQYF. The chain employs TRBV12-3 or TRBV12-4 and TRBJ2-7, with a weak D call TRBD1 (6 bases). The CDR3 goes on 3 residues after the read ends, and that part is filled in from the germline J gene. The germline V and J ends were trimmed by 6 bases and 1 base, with 16 bases remaining between them. CDR3 length equals 15 residues.

To note about this clone: The read terminates 3 residues ahead of where the CDR3 ends, so the germline J gene completes it. J is TRBJ1-2 and V is TRBV6-2 or TRBV6-3; D unresolved. This CDR3 has 16 residues. The germline CDR1 and CDR2 sequences are MNHEY and SVGEGT. The CDR3 protein is CASRDLRTSRPDTYTF. The part of the CDR3 DNA that was read is TGTGCCAGCAGAGACCTCCGGACTAGCCGGCCAGATACC.

This clone was observed many times. CDR3 amino acids: CASSRAGGETQYF. Incomplete CDR3 DNA: TGTGCCAGCAGTAGAGCGGGTGGGGAGACC. This chain uses TRBV2 with TRBJ2-5, with a tentative D call TRBD2 (6 bases). Read sequence stops 3 residues before the CDR3 end, and the germline J gene provides the missing end. The CDR3 consists of 13 residues. V was shortened by 5 bases and J by 5 bases, with 12 bases between the two germline ends. The germline V gene has CDR1 SNHLY and CDR2 FYNNEI.

This clone came up many times. The read terminates 3 residues before the CDR3 end, so the remaining end is supplied by the germline J gene. The chain joins TRBV5-4 to TRBJ2-3, with 8 bases matching TRBD1. Germline V gene sequence: CDR1 SGHNT, CDR2 YYREEE (reference sequence). With 2 bases clipped from V and 4 bases from J, the junction kept 6 bases outside the gene matches. This CDR3 contains 15 residues. The DNA read from the CDR3 is TGTGCCAGCAGCTTTGGGGACAGGCGGGCAGATACG. Its protein is CASSFGDRRADT. In full, the CDR3 is CASSFGDRRADTQYF.

This clone was observed at least ten times. Coverage ceases 3 residues before the CDR3 finishes, and the germline J gene fills in the end. V is TRBV14 and J is TRBJ2-7; 8 bases fit TRBD2. Germline V lookup: CDR1 SGHDN, CDR2 FVKESK. This CDR3 region has 17 residues. After removal of 4 bases from V and 1 base from J, the junction contained 12 bases not matched to a gene. CDR3 DNA, as far as it was read: TGTGCCAGCAGCCGAGGCAGCGGGGGCGCAGTTTCCTACGAG. It yields the protein CASSRGSGGAVSYE. The entire CDR3 is CASSRGSGGAVSYEQYF.

There are many counts of this clone. The CDR3 end lies 3 residues beyond the end of the read and is filled in from the germline J gene. The genes are TRBV19 and TRBJ2-1; a possible D gene is TRBD1 (5 bases). Germline loops: CDR1 LNHDA, CDR2 SQIVND (reference sequence). Trimming stripped 7 bases from V and 4 bases from J, with 20 bases between. CDR3 size: 16 residues. Incomplete CDR3 DNA: TGTGCCAGTATTCCACACGCCCTAGGGGATTACAATGAG. Protein sequence: CASIPHALGDYNE. The CDR3, in full, reads CASIPHALGDYNEQFF. Drawing the rest from reference TRBV19 and TRBJ2-1, the complete variable domain is DGGITQSPKYLFRKEGQNVTLSCEQNLNHDAMYWYRQDPGQGLRLIYYSQIVNDFQKGDIAEGYSVSREKKESFPLTVTSAQKNPTAFYLCASIPHALGDYNEQFFGPGTRLTVL.

Ten or more counts support this clone. The CDR3 end lies 3 residues beyond the end of the read and is filled in from the germline J gene. The chain links TRBV20-1 to TRBJ1-2, with D tentatively TRBD1 (6 bases). CDR3 length: 14 amino acids. The V and J ends lost 3 bases and 5 bases respectively, with 16 bases between them. CDR1 DFQATT and CDR2 SNEGSKA come from the germline V gene (reference sequence). The CDR3 loop reads CSARSAGAEYGYTF. The CDR3 DNA, read in part, is TGCAGTGCTAGGTCGGCGGGGGCTGAATATGGC.

In its sample, this clone was seen many times. Coverage ceases 3 residues before the CDR3 finishes, and the germline J gene fills in the end. The chain has TRBV11-2 and TRBJ2-1; D is uncertain. The CDR3 has 15 amino acids. Per the germline V gene, CDR1 is SGHAT and CDR2 is FQNNGV. The V end lost 7 bases, the J end lost 2 bases, and 15 bases lay between the germline ends. CDR3 sequence reads: CASTLSYSTYNEQFF. The covered CDR3 bases are TGTGCCAGCACCCTCTCCTACTCAACCTACAATGAG.

This clone was found many times. The read finishes 3 residues shy of the CDR3 end, and the germline J gene is used to complete it. The chain combines TRBV6-4 with TRBJ2-5, with 11 nucleotides matching TRBD1. The germline CDR1 and CDR2 sequences are MRHNA and SNTAGT. The CDR3 is 16 amino acids. V lost 6 bases, J lost 3 bases, and 9 bases stayed unmatched. The sequenced CDR3 bases are TGTGCCAGCAGGCAGGGACAGGGGGGGAAGGAAGAGACC. Translated: CASRQGQGGKEET. The full CDR3 protein reads CASRQGQGGKEETQYF.